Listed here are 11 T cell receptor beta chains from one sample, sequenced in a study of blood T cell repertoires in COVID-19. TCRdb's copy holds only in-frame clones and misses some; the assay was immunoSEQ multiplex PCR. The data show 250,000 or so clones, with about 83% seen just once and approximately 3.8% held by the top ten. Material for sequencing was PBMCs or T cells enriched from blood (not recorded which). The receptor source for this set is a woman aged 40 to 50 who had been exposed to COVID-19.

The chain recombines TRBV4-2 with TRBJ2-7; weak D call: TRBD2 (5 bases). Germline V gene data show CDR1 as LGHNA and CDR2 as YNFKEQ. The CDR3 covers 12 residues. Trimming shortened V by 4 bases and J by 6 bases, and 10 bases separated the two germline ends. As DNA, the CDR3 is TGTGCCAGCAGCCCCGGTCGGGGCGAGCAGTACTTC. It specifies CASSPGRGEQYF.

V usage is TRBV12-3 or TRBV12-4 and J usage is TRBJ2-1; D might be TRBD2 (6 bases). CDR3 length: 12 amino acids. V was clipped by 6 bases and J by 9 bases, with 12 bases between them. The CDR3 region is CASRRLVGEQFF. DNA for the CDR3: TGTGCCAGCAGACGACTAGTTGGTGAGCAGTTCTTC.

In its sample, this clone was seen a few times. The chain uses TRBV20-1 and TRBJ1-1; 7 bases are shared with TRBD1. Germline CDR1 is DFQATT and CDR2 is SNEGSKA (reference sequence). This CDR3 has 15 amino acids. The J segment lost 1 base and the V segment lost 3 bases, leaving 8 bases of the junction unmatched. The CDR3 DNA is TGCAGTGCTAGTGGGGGGGACAGTACGAACACTGAAGCTTTCTTT. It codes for CSASGGDSTNTEAFF.

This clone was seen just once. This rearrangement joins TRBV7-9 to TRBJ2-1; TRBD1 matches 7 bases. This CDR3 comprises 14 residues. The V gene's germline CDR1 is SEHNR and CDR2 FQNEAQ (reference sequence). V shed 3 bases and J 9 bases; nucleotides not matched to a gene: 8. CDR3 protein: CASSFHRGISEQFF. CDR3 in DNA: TGTGCCAGCAGCTTCCACAGGGGAATTAGTGAGCAGTTCTTC.

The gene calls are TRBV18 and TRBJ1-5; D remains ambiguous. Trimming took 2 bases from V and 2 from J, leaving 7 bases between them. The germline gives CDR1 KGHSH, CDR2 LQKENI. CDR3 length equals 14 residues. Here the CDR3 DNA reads TGTGCCAGCTCACCAGGGCGCGGCAATCAGCCCCAGCATTTT. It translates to CASSPGRGNQPQHF.

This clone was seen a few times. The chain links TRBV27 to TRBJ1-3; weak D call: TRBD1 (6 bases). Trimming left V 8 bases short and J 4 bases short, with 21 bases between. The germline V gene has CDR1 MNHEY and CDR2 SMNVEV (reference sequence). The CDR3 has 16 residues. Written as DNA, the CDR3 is TGTGCCAGCGGAAGCGGACAGAACCTTTACGGAAACACCATATATTTT. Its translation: CASGSGQNLYGNTIYF.

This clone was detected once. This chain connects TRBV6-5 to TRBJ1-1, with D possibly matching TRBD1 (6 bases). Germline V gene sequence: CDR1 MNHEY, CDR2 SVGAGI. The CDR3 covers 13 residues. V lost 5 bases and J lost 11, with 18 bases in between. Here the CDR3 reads CASSTFPGAWAFF. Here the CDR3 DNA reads TGTGCCAGCAGTACATTCCCAGGGGCGTGGGCTTTCTTT.

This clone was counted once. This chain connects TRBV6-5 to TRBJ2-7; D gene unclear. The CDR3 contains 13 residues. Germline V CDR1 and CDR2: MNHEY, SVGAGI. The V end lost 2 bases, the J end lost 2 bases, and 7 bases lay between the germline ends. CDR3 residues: CASSYTQTYEQYF. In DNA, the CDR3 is TGTGCCAGCAGTTACACACAGACCTACGAGCAGTACTTC.

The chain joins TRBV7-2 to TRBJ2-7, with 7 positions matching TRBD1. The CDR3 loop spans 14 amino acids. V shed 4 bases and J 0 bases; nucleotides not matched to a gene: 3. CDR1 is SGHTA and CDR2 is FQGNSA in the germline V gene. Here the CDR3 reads CASSSQGVSYEQYF. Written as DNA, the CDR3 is TGTGCCAGCAGCTCCCAGGGGGTCTCCTACGAGCAGTACTTC.

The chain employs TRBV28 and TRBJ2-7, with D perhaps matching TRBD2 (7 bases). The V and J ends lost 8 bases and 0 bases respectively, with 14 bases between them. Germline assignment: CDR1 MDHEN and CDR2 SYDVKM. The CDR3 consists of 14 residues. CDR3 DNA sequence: TGTGCCAGCGTAGGGGGGGGCAGCTCCTACGAGCAGTACTTC. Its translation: CASVGGGSSYEQYF.

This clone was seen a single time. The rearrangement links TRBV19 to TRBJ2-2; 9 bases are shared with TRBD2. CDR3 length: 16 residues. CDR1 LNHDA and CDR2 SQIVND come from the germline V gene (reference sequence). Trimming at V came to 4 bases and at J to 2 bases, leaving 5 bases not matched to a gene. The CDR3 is CASSNGLAPNTGELFF. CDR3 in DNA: TGTGCCAGTAGTAATGGACTAGCGCCCAACACCGGGGAGCTGTTTTTT. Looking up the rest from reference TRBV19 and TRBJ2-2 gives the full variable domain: DGGITQSPKYLFRKEGQNVTLSCEQNLNHDAMYWYRQDPGQGLRLIYYSQIVNDFQKGDIAEGYSVSREKKESFPLTVTSAQKNPTAFYLCASSNGLAPNTGELFFGEGSRLTVL.